Sequencing of this T cell receptor beta chain was carried out in a study of blood T cell repertoires in COVID-19. Study information: Researchers got acute and convalescent COVID-19 samples from the United States, Italy and Spain. T cells, B-cell-depleted T cells, or PBMCs supplied cDNA or gDNA.

Original processing methods: Cell counts per sample came from amplifying reference gene primers. This table comes from immunoSEQ multiplex PCR, and its TCRdb copy is limited to in-frame clones, with some not included. From that table come the V and J calls and clone size; the DNA was used to work out D and trimming. This sample has about 86,000 clones, with 70% to 90% found just once. The germline V gene has CDR1 KGHSH and CDR2 LQKENI. V gave up 2 bases and J gave up 5 bases; unmatched junction bases: 7. CDR3 length: 15 amino acids. The chain couples TRBV18 to TRBJ2-7, with TRBD1 matching over 9 bases. Input material: peripheral blood. The sequence was obtained from a man in his fifties with acute or convalescent COVID-19. The CDR3 DNA follows: TGTGCCAGCTCACCAGGGGAAAGACAGGGGGACGAGCAGTACTTC. This encodes CASSPGERQGDEQYF.